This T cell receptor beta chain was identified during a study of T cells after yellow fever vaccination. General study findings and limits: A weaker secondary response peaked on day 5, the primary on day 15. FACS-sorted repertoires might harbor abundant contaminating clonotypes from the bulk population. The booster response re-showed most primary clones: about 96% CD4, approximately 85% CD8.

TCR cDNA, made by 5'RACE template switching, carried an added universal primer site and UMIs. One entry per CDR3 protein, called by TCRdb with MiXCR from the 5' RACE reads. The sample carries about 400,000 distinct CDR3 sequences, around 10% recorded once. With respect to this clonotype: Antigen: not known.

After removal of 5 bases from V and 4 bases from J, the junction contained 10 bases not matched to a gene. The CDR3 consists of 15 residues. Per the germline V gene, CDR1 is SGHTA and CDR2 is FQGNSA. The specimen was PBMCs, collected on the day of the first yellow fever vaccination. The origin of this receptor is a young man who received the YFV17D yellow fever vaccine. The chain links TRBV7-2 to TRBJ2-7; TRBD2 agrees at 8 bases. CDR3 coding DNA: TGTGCCAGCAGCCCGGGTAGGACTAGCATGTACGAGCAGTACTTC. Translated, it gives CASSPGRTSMYEQYF.